These T cell receptor beta chains were read from a single sample in a study of T cells in Graves' hyperthyroidism and ophthalmopathy. TCRdb re-called the multiplex PCR reads through MiXCR, storing one row per CDR3 protein. The sample holds 200,000 to 250,000 distinct CDR3 sequences, 17% seen once. The sample consisted of blood. The source of these receptors is a man in his fifties or sixties with Graves' hyperthyroidism. CDR3s include the opening cysteine and the closing phenylalanine or tryptophan. Fields, in order: V gene, clone size, D gene, J gene, CDR3 protein, CDR3 DNA. D genes are given only for firm matches. Some rows have no size entry. The others give once, few or many, or a class for an expanded clone.

V gene: TRBV5-1
clone size: many
D gene: TRBD1
J gene: TRBJ2-3
CDR3 protein: CASSLGRTGAGDTQYF
CDR3 DNA: TGCGCCAGCAGCTTGGGACGGACAGGGGCGGGAGATACGCAGTATTTT

V gene: TRBV25-1
clone size: .
D gene: TRBD2
J gene: TRBJ2-2
CDR3 protein: CASSEGLGRTGELFF
CDR3 DNA: TGTGCCAGCAGTGAAGGACTAGGCCGGACCGGGGAGCTGTTTTTT

V gene: TRBV4-1
clone size: .
D gene: .
J gene: TRBJ2-7
CDR3 protein: CASSQRQEEYEQYF
CDR3 DNA: TGCGCCAGCAGCCAGAGACAGGAGGAGTACGAGCAGTACTTC

V gene: TRBV5-1
clone size: .
D gene: .
J gene: TRBJ2-2
CDR3 protein: CASSVRGRGTGELFF
CDR3 DNA: TGCGCCAGCAGCGTGAGGGGTCGCGGCACCGGGGAGCTGTTTTTT

V gene: TRBV6-1
clone size: many
D gene: .
J gene: TRBJ2-3
CDR3 protein: CASRRPGGRTDTQYF
CDR3 DNA: TGTGCCAGCAGGCGCCCCGGCGGGCGGACAGATACGCAGTATTTT

V gene: TRBV12-3/TRBV12-4
clone size: many
D gene: TRBD1
J gene: TRBJ2-1
CDR3 protein: CASSRRDSGIEEQFF
CDR3 DNA: TGTGCCAGCAGCCGACGGGACAGCGGTATAGAGGAGCAGTTCTTC

V gene: TRBV7-8
clone size: .
D gene: .
J gene: TRBJ1-2
CDR3 protein: CASSLGQSAANYGYTF
CDR3 DNA: TGTGCCAGCAGCTTAGGTCAGTCTGCAGCTAACTATGGCTACACCTTC

V gene: TRBV18
clone size: many
D gene: .
J gene: TRBJ1-5
CDR3 protein: CASSRAGANQPQHF
CDR3 DNA: TGTGCCAGCTCACGAGCCGGGGCCAATCAGCCCCAGCATTTT

V gene: TRBV6-1
clone size: many
D gene: TRBD1
J gene: TRBJ2-2
CDR3 protein: CASRTGFTGELFF
CDR3 DNA: TGTGCCAGCAGGACAGGGTTCACCGGGGAGCTGTTTTTT

V gene: TRBV6-1
clone size: many
D gene: .
J gene: TRBJ2-2
CDR3 protein: CASSESTSNTGELFF
CDR3 DNA: TGTGCCAGCAGTGAAAGCACGTCGAACACCGGGGAGCTGTTTTTT

V gene: TRBV12-3/TRBV12-4
clone size: many
D gene: TRBD2
J gene: TRBJ2-1
CDR3 protein: CASSFGLAYNEQFF
CDR3 DNA: TGTGCCAGCAGTTTCGGACTAGCCTACAATGAGCAGTTCTTC

V gene: TRBV28
clone size: .
D gene: .
J gene: TRBJ1-2
CDR3 protein: CASSLFRYGYTF
CDR3 DNA: TGTGCCAGCAGTTTATTTCGTTACGGCTACACCTTC

V gene: TRBV20-1
clone size: many
D gene: .
J gene: TRBJ2-3
CDR3 protein: CSARDLRRLALSTDTQYF
CDR3 DNA: TGCAGTGCTAGAGATCTTAGAAGGCTAGCGCTTAGCACAGATACGCAGTATTTT

V gene: TRBV2
clone size: many
D gene: TRBD2
J gene: TRBJ2-7
CDR3 protein: CASLQGLADPYEQYF
CDR3 DNA: TGTGCCAGCCTCCAGGGACTAGCGGACCCTTACGAGCAGTACTTC

V gene: TRBV7-9
clone size: once
D gene: TRBD1
J gene: TRBJ1-1
CDR3 protein: CASGRQGVPEAFF
CDR3 DNA: TGTGCCAGCGGTAGACAGGGTGTGCCTGAAGCTTTCTTT

V gene: TRBV20-1
clone size: many
D gene: TRBD2
J gene: TRBJ2-1
CDR3 protein: CSAGSGRASNEQFF
CDR3 DNA: TGCAGTGCTGGTAGCGGGAGGGCCAGCAATGAGCAGTTCTTC

V gene: TRBV12-3/TRBV12-4
clone size: many
D gene: .
J gene: TRBJ2-3
CDR3 protein: CASSLALASTDTQYF
CDR3 DNA: TGTGCCAGCAGTTTAGCCCTAGCGAGCACAGATACGCAGTATTTT

V gene: TRBV11-3
clone size: few
D gene: .
J gene: TRBJ1-1
CDR3 protein: CASSLQGSAFF
CDR3 DNA: TGTGCCAGCAGCTTACAGGGTTCGGCTTTCTTT

V gene: TRBV6-5
clone size: many
D gene: TRBD2
J gene: TRBJ2-5
CDR3 protein: CASSYSFPSGLETQYF
CDR3 DNA: TGTGCCAGCAGTTACTCGTTTCCTAGCGGGTTAGAGACCCAGTACTTC

V gene: TRBV27
clone size: few
D gene: TRBD2
J gene: TRBJ2-4
CDR3 protein: CASTGLAGDGAKNIQYF
CDR3 DNA: TGTGCCAGCACCGGACTAGCGGGAGATGGGGCCAAAAACATTCAGTACTTC

V gene: TRBV14
clone size: many
D gene: .
J gene: TRBJ2-3
CDR3 protein: CASSQERRTDTQYF
CDR3 DNA: TGTGCCAGCAGCCAAGAACGACGGACAGATACGCAGTATTTT

V gene: TRBV24-1
clone size: few
D gene: .
J gene: TRBJ2-7
CDR3 protein: CATSDGYEQYF
CDR3 DNA: TGTGCCACCAGTGATGGCTACGAGCAGTACTTC

V gene: TRBV3-1
clone size: .
D gene: TRBD2
J gene: TRBJ2-3
CDR3 protein: CASSLRLAGGSTDTQYF
CDR3 DNA: TGTGCCAGCAGCTTACGACTAGCGGGAGGAAGCACAGATACGCAGTATTTT

V gene: TRBV13
clone size: many
D gene: TRBD2
J gene: TRBJ2-1
CDR3 protein: CASSLVQGNSGGNEQFF
CDR3 DNA: TGTGCCAGCAGCTTAGTACAGGGAAATAGCGGGGGCAATGAGCAGTTCTTC

V gene: TRBV20-1
clone size: .
D gene: .
J gene: TRBJ2-1
CDR3 protein: CSAQRPNWVRDNEQFF
CDR3 DNA: TGCAGTGCTCAAAGGCCTAACTGGGTGCGGGACAATGAGCAGTTCTTC

V gene: TRBV29-1
clone size: few
D gene: TRBD2
J gene: TRBJ2-1
CDR3 protein: CSVLDPTSDPFYLIYNEQFF
CDR3 DNA: TGCAGCGTCTTAGATCCGACTAGCGACCCCTTCTACTTAATTTACAATGAGCAGTTCTTC

V gene: TRBV18
clone size: .
D gene: TRBD1
J gene: TRBJ2-1
CDR3 protein: CASSKITGEYNEQFF
CDR3 DNA: TGTGCCAGCTCCAAAATTACAGGGGAATACAATGAGCAGTTCTTC

V gene: TRBV3-1
clone size: many
D gene: .
J gene: TRBJ1-1
CDR3 protein: CASRVGGGTEAFF
CDR3 DNA: TGTGCCAGCAGAGTTGGGGGGGGCACTGAAGCTTTCTTT

V gene: TRBV11-2
clone size: many
D gene: TRBD2
J gene: TRBJ2-3
CDR3 protein: CASSSKGLADTDTQYF
CDR3 DNA: TGTGCCAGCAGCTCAAAGGGACTAGCGGACACAGATACGCAGTATTTT

V gene: TRBV30
clone size: many
D gene: .
J gene: TRBJ1-1
CDR3 protein: CAWKRQWGDTEAFF
CDR3 DNA: TGTGCCTGGAAAAGACAGTGGGGGGACACTGAAGCTTTCTTT

V gene: TRBV30
clone size: many
D gene: TRBD2
J gene: TRBJ2-1
CDR3 protein: CAWSVTGGSYNEQFF
CDR3 DNA: TGTGCCTGGAGTGTAACGGGGGGGTCCTACAATGAGCAGTTCTTC

V gene: TRBV28
clone size: many
D gene: TRBD1
J gene: TRBJ1-6
CDR3 protein: CASSWDSENSPLHF
CDR3 DNA: TGTGCCAGCAGCTGGGACAGCGAAAATTCACCCCTCCACTTT

V gene: TRBV9
clone size: .
D gene: TRBD1
J gene: TRBJ1-5
CDR3 protein: CASGRGPNSNQPQHF
CDR3 DNA: TGTGCCTCCGGGAGGGGGCCGAATAGCAATCAGCCCCAGCATTTT

V gene: TRBV4-2
clone size: few
D gene: .
J gene: TRBJ2-5
CDR3 protein: CASSQGGYRVIQETQYF
CDR3 DNA: TGTGCCAGCAGCCAAGGGGGCTACAGGGTTATCCAAGAGACCCAGTACTTC

V gene: TRBV28
clone size: .
D gene: .
J gene: TRBJ1-3
CDR3 protein: CASSPAGGGGGNTIYF
CDR3 DNA: TGTGCCAGCAGTCCGGCGGGGGGCGGAGGTGGAAACACCATATATTTT

V gene: TRBV24-1
clone size: few
D gene: .
J gene: TRBJ2-5
CDR3 protein: CATSDSRDTESTQYF
CDR3 DNA: TGTGCCACCAGTGATTCAAGAGACACGGAGTCGACCCAGTACTTC

V gene: TRBV3-1
clone size: many
D gene: .
J gene: TRBJ2-2
CDR3 protein: CASSQRVRTGELFF
CDR3 DNA: TGTGCCAGCAGCCAAAGAGTGCGCACCGGGGAGCTGTTTTTT

V gene: TRBV4-1
clone size: few
D gene: TRBD2
J gene: TRBJ2-1
CDR3 protein: CASSQYLAGSTEQFF
CDR3 DNA: TGCGCCAGCAGCCAATACCTAGCGGGAAGTACTGAGCAGTTCTTC

V gene: TRBV7-8
clone size: many
D gene: .
J gene: TRBJ2-7
CDR3 protein: CASSLASQHEQYF
CDR3 DNA: TGTGCCAGCAGCTTAGCGAGTCAGCACGAGCAGTACTTC

V gene: TRBV3-1
clone size: many
D gene: TRBD1
J gene: TRBJ1-1
CDR3 protein: CASSQSDRGNTEAFF
CDR3 DNA: TGTGCCAGCAGCCAATCCGACAGGGGGAACACTGAAGCTTTCTTT

V gene: TRBV2
clone size: few
D gene: .
J gene: TRBJ1-3
CDR3 protein: CASRFRGNTIYF
CDR3 DNA: TGTGCCAGCAGGTTCCGGGGAAACACCATATATTTT

V gene: TRBV20-1
clone size: few
D gene: TRBD2
J gene: TRBJ2-7
CDR3 protein: CSASLRAGGLHYEQYF
CDR3 DNA: TGCAGTGCTAGCCTCCGGGCGGGAGGGCTCCACTACGAGCAGTACTTC

V gene: TRBV2
clone size: .
D gene: .
J gene: TRBJ2-3
CDR3 protein: CASRYRVRRADTQYF
CDR3 DNA: TGTGCCAGCAGGTACAGGGTGAGGCGGGCAGATACGCAGTATTTT

V gene: TRBV27
clone size: many
D gene: TRBD2
J gene: TRBJ2-5
CDR3 protein: CASSLWRGRGQETQYF
CDR3 DNA: TGTGCCAGCAGTTTATGGCGCGGGAGGGGGCAAGAGACCCAGTACTTC

V gene: TRBV29-1
clone size: few
D gene: .
J gene: TRBJ2-7
CDR3 protein: CSAGRGGGEQYF
CDR3 DNA: TGCAGCGCCGGGCGCGGGGGCGGAGAGCAGTACTTC

V gene: TRBV28
clone size: many
D gene: .
J gene: TRBJ2-7
CDR3 protein: CASSLQETYEQYF
CDR3 DNA: TGTGCCAGCAGTTTACAGGAAACCTACGAGCAGTACTTC

V gene: TRBV20-1
clone size: .
D gene: .
J gene: TRBJ2-7
CDR3 protein: CSATYRDNSYEQYF
CDR3 DNA: TGCAGTGCTACTTACCGGGACAACTCCTACGAGCAGTACTTC

V gene: TRBV5-1
clone size: few
D gene: TRBD1
J gene: TRBJ2-5
CDR3 protein: CASSLGGTGDGETQYF
CDR3 DNA: TGCGCCAGCAGCTTGGGGGGGACAGGTGATGGTGAGACCCAGTACTTC

V gene: TRBV12-3/TRBV12-4
clone size: .
D gene: .
J gene: TRBJ1-5
CDR3 protein: CASSPRVSQPQHF
CDR3 DNA: TGTGCCAGCAGTCCCCGGGTATCTCAGCCCCAGCATTTT

V gene: TRBV27
clone size: .
D gene: .
J gene: TRBJ2-2
CDR3 protein: CASRWGSLSGELFF
CDR3 DNA: TGTGCCAGCAGGTGGGGGTCATTAAGCGGGGAGCTGTTTTTT

V gene: TRBV5-1
clone size: many
D gene: TRBD1
J gene: TRBJ2-1
CDR3 protein: CASSLGQGSNEQFF
CDR3 DNA: TGTGCCAGCAGTTTGGGACAGGGTAGCAATGAGCAGTTCTTC

V gene: TRBV5-1
clone size: many
D gene: .
J gene: TRBJ2-2
CDR3 protein: CASSLANTGELFF
CDR3 DNA: TGCGCCAGCAGCTTGGCGAACACCGGGGAGCTGTTTTTT

V gene: TRBV12-3/TRBV12-4
clone size: many
D gene: TRBD1
J gene: TRBJ2-1
CDR3 protein: CASSLYDRGRNEQFF
CDR3 DNA: TGTGCCAGCAGTCTGTACGACAGGGGGCGAAATGAGCAGTTCTTC

V gene: TRBV11-2
clone size: few
D gene: TRBD1
J gene: TRBJ2-7
CDR3 protein: CASSPTGTGGYEQYF
CDR3 DNA: TGTGCCAGCAGCCCGACTGGGACAGGGGGCTACGAGCAGTACTTC

V gene: TRBV11-2
clone size: many
D gene: .
J gene: TRBJ1-1
CDR3 protein: CASSLAGRWTEAFF
CDR3 DNA: TGTGCCAGCAGCTTGGCGGGTAGGTGGACTGAAGCTTTCTTT

V gene: TRBV6-1
clone size: .
D gene: .
J gene: TRBJ2-5
CDR3 protein: CANSGQSGETQYF
CDR3 DNA: TGTGCCAACAGCGGACAGAGCGGAGAGACCCAGTACTTC

V gene: TRBV29-1
clone size: few
D gene: .
J gene: TRBJ2-1
CDR3 protein: CSVEVLRGFNNEQFF
CDR3 DNA: TGCAGCGTTGAAGTCCTGAGGGGATTCAACAATGAGCAGTTCTTC

V gene: TRBV6-1
clone size: many
D gene: .
J gene: TRBJ2-5
CDR3 protein: CASKMGLRETQYF
CDR3 DNA: TGTGCCAGCAAAATGGGGCTTCGAGAGACCCAGTACTTC

V gene: TRBV11-2
clone size: many
D gene: .
J gene: TRBJ2-2
CDR3 protein: CASSSGGRLTGELFF
CDR3 DNA: TGTGCCAGCAGCAGTGGAGGACGGCTCACCGGGGAGCTGTTTTTT